What follows are 28 T cell receptor beta chains derived from one specimen sequenced in a study of cytomegalovirus exposure and HLA in healthy donors (dated by TCRdb to 2017 to 2019). The library was produced with the immunoSEQ multiplex PCR assay. For the multiplex PCR, a mixture combining 60 forward primers for TCR Vbeta segments and 13 reverse primers for TCR Jbeta segments was used. Entries here come from immuneACCESS through TCRdb and include only in-frame sequences with V and J called. Some clones fail to appear in such tables; in the studies checked, an unresolved V gene covers under half of the shortfall, and the cause of the remainder is unknown. In this sample the table shows some 190,000 clones, more than 65% of which occur a single time. The ten largest clones add up to 2.5% to 3% of the sample. Sequenced input: PBMCs. The receptors stem from a female donor in good health and CMV-seronegative.

The gene calls are TRBV2 and TRBJ2-7; TRBD1 aligns across 8 bases. After removal of 5 bases from V and 1 base from J, the junction contained 4 bases not matched to a gene. Germline CDR1 reads SNHLY; CDR2 reads FYNNEI. The length of the CDR3 is 14 residues. CDR3 in DNA: TGTGCCAGCAGTCCAGGGACAGGTTCCTACGAGCAGTACTTC. It translates to CASSPGTGSYEQYF.

The chain employs TRBV5-1 and TRBJ2-3; D not certain. Germline V lookup: CDR1 SGHRS, CDR2 YFSETQ. The CDR3 is 14 residues long. V was cut by 8 bases and J by 0 bases, with 13 bases left in between. Here the CDR3 reads CASQKTTSTDTQYF. As DNA, the CDR3 is TGCGCCAGTCAAAAGACAACTAGCACAGATACGCAGTATTTT.

The genes are TRBV10-1 and TRBJ1-2; TRBD1 aligns across 7 bases. V lost 6 bases, J lost 1 base, and 20 bases stayed unmatched. The CDR3 sequence is 19 residues long. Germline lookup yields CDR1 WNHNN and CDR2 SYGVQD (reference sequence). The CDR3 sequence: CASRDDRATTLNINYGYTF. CDR3 sequence (DNA): TGCGCCAGCAGAGATGACAGGGCCACCACCCTGAACATTAACTATGGCTACACCTTC.

There are a few counts of this clone. This chain uses TRBV27 with TRBJ2-7; a possible D gene is TRBD2 (6 bases). Deletions cut 6 bases from V and 0 bases from J, with 18 bases between. The CDR3 length is 16 residues. Per germline, CDR1 MNHEY and CDR2 SMNVEV (reference sequence). CDR3: CASSSVGGGSSYEQYF. CDR3 in DNA: TGTGCCAGCAGCAGCGTGGGTGGAGGGAGCTCCTACGAGCAGTACTTC.

This clone was found once. The V and J genes are TRBV7-9 and TRBJ2-2; no reliable D call. Germline V gene lookup returns CDR1 SEHNR and CDR2 FQNEAQ (reference sequence). The CDR3 covers 12 residues. The V end lost 8 bases, the J end lost 4 bases, and 8 bases lay between the germline ends. CDR3 bases: TGTGCCAGCCCCTCCCCCACCGGGGAGCTGTTTTTT. Translating it yields CASPSPTGELFF.

The chain combines TRBV27 with TRBJ2-7; a weak D match, TRBD2 (6 bases). Germline V gene lookup returns CDR1 MNHEY and CDR2 SMNVEV (reference sequence). V dropped 8 bases and J dropped 6 bases, with 20 bases sitting between them. The CDR3 consists of 14 residues. CDR3 sequence reads: CASLWRASTAEQYF. DNA for the CDR3: TGTGCCAGCCTTTGGAGGGCTTCGACCGCCGAGCAGTACTTC.

The rearrangement uses TRBV5-1 and TRBJ2-7, with D uncertain. V was pared by 2 bases and J by 6 bases, with 9 bases between. CDR1 and CDR2 from the germline V gene are SGHRS and YFSETQ. The CDR3 has 12 residues. CDR3 sequence reads: CASSFSGGEQYF. The CDR3 DNA reads TGCGCCAGCAGCTTTTCGGGTGGCGAGCAGTACTTC.

This chain uses TRBV19 with TRBJ1-1, with 8 bases aligning to TRBD1. This CDR3 is 15 amino acids long. Germline trimming cut 6 bases from V and 4 bases from J; bases unmatched to any gene: 10. From germline, CDR1 is LNHDA and CDR2 SQIVND (reference sequence). CDR3 residues: CASSHLTGGGTEAFF. In nucleotides, the CDR3 is TGTGCCAGTAGCCACCTCACAGGGGGGGGCACTGAAGCTTTCTTT.

The chain links TRBV2 to TRBJ2-7, with D possibly TRBD2 on 6 matching bases. Germline loops: CDR1 SNHLY, CDR2 FYNNEI. Trimming stripped 6 bases from V and 6 bases from J, with 15 bases between. The CDR3 loop spans 13 amino acids. The CDR3 DNA reads as TGTGCCAGCAGCCTTTCGACTAGGGGCGAGCAGTACTTC. Translated: CASSLSTRGEQYF. The variable domain in full, completed from reference TRBV2 and TRBJ2-7, reads EPEVTQTPSHQVTQMGQEVILRCVPISNHLYFYWYRQILGQKVEFLVSFYNNEISEKSEIFDDQFSVERPDGSNFTLKIRSTKLEDSAMYFCASSLSTRGEQYFGPGTRLTVT.

The chain recombines TRBV5-1 with TRBJ1-2; D unclear. CDR3 size: 13 residues. V lost 2 bases and J lost 4, with 9 bases in between. From germline, CDR1 is SGHRS and CDR2 YFSETQ. The CDR3 loop is CASSLGGGYGYTF. The DNA for the CDR3 is TGCGCCAGCAGCTTAGGAGGCGGCTATGGCTACACCTTC.

This clone was seen once. The J gene is TRBJ1-4, the V gene TRBV4-1, with a possible D match to TRBD1 (5 bases). Deletions cut 7 bases from V and 6 bases from J, with 18 bases between. Looked up from germline, CDR1 is MGHRA and CDR2 is YSYEKL. This CDR3 contains 15 residues. For the CDR3, the DNA is TGCGCCAGCACCGAATTAAGGGGCTCGGATGAAAAACTGTTTTTT. This translates into CASTELRGSDEKLFF.

The V and J genes are TRBV7-8 and TRBJ1-2; D is undetermined. The length of the CDR3 is 14 residues. V lost 3 bases and J lost 1, with 9 bases in between. The germline CDR1 and CDR2 sequences are SGHVS and FQNEAQ. The CDR3 bases are TGTGCCAGCAGCTTTAGAGAGGTTAACTATGGCTACACCTTC. Translation gives CASSFREVNYGYTF. Full variable domain (remainder filled in from reference TRBV7-8 and TRBJ1-2): GAGVSQSPRYKVAKRGQDVALRCDPISGHVSLFWYQQALGQGPEFLTYFQNEAQLDKSGLPSDRFFAERPEGSVSTLKIQRTQQEDSAVYLCASSFREVNYGYTFGSGTRLTVV.

The V call is TRBV18, the J call TRBJ2-2; a possible D gene is TRBD1 (5 bases). This CDR3 has 18 residues. The V gene's germline CDR1 is KGHSH and CDR2 LQKENI. Trimming stripped 1 base from V and 2 bases from J, with 17 bases between. In nucleotides, the CDR3 is TGTGCCAGCTCACCACTACCAGCAGGGTACCCTAACACCGGGGAGCTGTTTTTT. Translation: CASSPLPAGYPNTGELFF.

In regard to this clone: The same CDR3 also results from other DNA sequences found in this sample. The V call is TRBV7-2, the J call TRBJ2-3; D not resolved. Trimming cost V 1 base and J 1 base, with 3 bases left between them. CDR3 length equals 13 residues. CDR1 and CDR2 from the germline V gene are SGHTA and FQGNSA. The CDR3: CASSLGGTDTQYF. CDR3 nucleotide sequence: TGTGCCAGCAGCTTAGGCGGCACAGATACGCAGTATTTT.

CDR3 nucleotides: TGTGCCAGCAGCTTAGCGGACATCCACGAGCAGTACTTC. Its protein is CASSLADIHEQYF. The chain combines TRBV7-9 with TRBJ2-7; D is perhaps TRBD1 (5 bases). Per germline, CDR1 SEHNR and CDR2 FQNEAQ (reference sequence). This CDR3 region has 13 residues. V lost 0 bases and J 5 bases, leaving 8 bases between the germline ends.

The rearrangement joins TRBV4-3 to TRBJ2-7; 8 bases agree with TRBD2. V was pared by 1 base and J by 10 bases, with 15 bases of the junction left unmatched. The germline V gene has CDR1 LGHNA and CDR2 YSLEER. The CDR3 has 16 amino acids. The CDR3 region has the DNA TGCGCCAGCAGCCAAGTCCCGACAGTAGCTAGCGGGCCACAGTACTTC. Protein: CASSQVPTVASGPQYF.

In its sample, this clone was seen a few times. The V call is TRBV28, the J call TRBJ1-5; D remains unclear. Trimming cost V 2 bases and J 6 bases, with 5 bases left between them. The germline V gene encodes CDR1 MDHEN and CDR2 SYDVKM. The CDR3 runs to 12 residues. The CDR3 sequence is CASSLPGQPQHF. Here the CDR3 DNA reads TGTGCCAGCAGTTTACCGGGTCAGCCCCAGCATTTT.

V is TRBV28 and J is TRBJ1-2; 8 bases agree with TRBD1. The length of the CDR3 is 13 residues. From germline, CDR1 is MDHEN and CDR2 SYDVKM. Trimming removed 10 bases from V and 4 bases from J; junction bases left unmatched: 8. The CDR3 DNA is TGTGCCACCTCCGGGACAGGTAGCTATGGCTACACCTTC. Protein: CATSGTGSYGYTF.

The V call is TRBV6-5, the J call TRBJ1-1; TRBD1 aligns across 7 bases. Germline V gene lookup returns CDR1 MNHEY and CDR2 SVGAGI. CDR3 length: 15 amino acids. With 4 bases clipped from V and 0 bases from J, the junction kept 5 bases outside the gene matches. The CDR3 spells CASSSLTGMNTEAFF. CDR3 DNA: TGTGCCAGCAGTTCCCTGACAGGGATGAACACTGAAGCTTTCTTT.

This chain joins TRBV5-5 and TRBJ1-5, with D tentatively TRBD1 (6 bases). Germline assignment: CDR1 SGHKS and CDR2 YYEKEE (reference sequence). Trimming took off 2 bases at V and 7 bases at J, with 10 bases between the two ends. This CDR3 region has 13 residues. CDR3: CASSLSGGQPQHF. The CDR3, as DNA: TGTGCCAGCAGCTTATCGGGGGGCCAGCCCCAGCATTTT.

This sequence joins TRBV28 and TRBJ1-3, with 8 bases lining up with TRBD1. The CDR3 runs 15 residues. V was pared by 3 bases and J by 4 bases, with 5 bases of the junction left unmatched. CDR1 MDHEN and CDR2 SYDVKM come from the germline V gene. CDR3 protein: CASSLLTGVGNTIYF. CDR3 sequence (DNA): TGTGCCAGCAGTTTGCTGACAGGGGTAGGAAACACCATATATTTT.

This clone was seen only a few times. The chain joins TRBV7-2 to TRBJ2-2; a possible D gene is TRBD2 (5 bases). CDR3 length: 16 residues. CDR1 is SGHTA, CDR2 FQGNSA, per germline. The V gene lost 0 bases and the J gene lost 5 bases, with 13 bases spanning the gap. In nucleotides, the CDR3 is TGTGCCAGCAGCTTAGCGTTGAGGGTGAGGACCGGGGAGCTGTTTTTT. Translated: CASSLALRVRTGELFF.

Details on this clone: The same CDR3 is also encoded by other DNA sequences in this sample. V and J are TRBV5-6 and TRBJ2-3; no clear D. V was cut by 1 base and J by 3 bases, with 3 bases left in between. Germline lookup yields CDR1 SGHDT and CDR2 YYEEEE. CDR3 length equals 12 residues. CDR3 DNA sequence: TGTGCCAGCAGCTTGCAAACAGATACGCAGTATTTT. Amino acid sequence: CASSLQTDTQYF.

DNA for the CDR3: TGTGCCAGCAGCTCCCGGACAGGACCGAACACTGAAGCTTTCTTT. This sequence encodes CASSSRTGPNTEAFF. This chain uses TRBV11-3 with TRBJ1-1; 7 nucleotides agree with TRBD1. The CDR3 is 15 amino acids. The germline gives CDR1 SGHNT, CDR2 YENEEA. The V gene end was trimmed by 4 bases and the J gene end by 1 base; junction bases not matched to a gene: 6.

CDR3 bases: TGTGCCAGCAGTTACCCAAAAGCGGACAATGAGCAGTTCTTC. Protein product: CASSYPKADNEQFF. V usage is TRBV6-6 and J usage is TRBJ2-1; tentatively, D is TRBD2 (5 bases). The germline gives CDR1 MNHNY, CDR2 SVGAGI (reference sequence). This CDR3 is 14 amino acids long. V was cut by 2 bases and J by 5 bases, with 10 bases left in between.

CDR3 coding DNA: TGCAGCGTGACCGGGACTAGCGGGAGGCCAACCTACGAGCAGTACTTC. Translated, it gives CSVTGTSGRPTYEQYF. The chain links TRBV29-1 to TRBJ2-7, with 15 bases identical to TRBD2. V dropped 6 bases and J dropped 2; count of bases not matched to a gene: 8. Germline assignment: CDR1 SQVTM and CDR2 ANQGSEA. The CDR3 contains 16 residues.

V and J are TRBV10-3 and TRBJ1-6; perhaps TRBD1 as D (6 bases). Germline lookup yields CDR1 ENHRY and CDR2 SYGVKD. The CDR3 runs 18 residues. V lost 4 bases to trimming and J lost 0 bases, with 16 bases between them. The CDR3 DNA is TGTGCCATCAGTGGGGGCCTACAGGGATCCTCCTATAATTCACCCCTCCACTTT. Translation gives CAISGGLQGSSYNSPLHF.

This clone came up a few times. One end of the junction does not line up with germline, which may come from a read error. The chain couples TRBV5-1 to TRBJ2-1; 16 bases are a match to TRBD2. Germline V gene sequence: CDR1 SGHRS, CDR2 YFSETQ. The CDR3 is made up of 15 amino acids. DNA of the CDR3: TGTGCCAGCAGGGAGGGACTAGCGGGAGGGAATGAGCAGTTCTTC. Translated: CASREGLAGGNEQFF.